This is a list of T cell receptor beta chains from one sample in a study of T cell repertoires in cytomegalovirus infection. Each CDR3 protein is one row after TCRdb ran MiXCR on the reads. The sample shows about 360,000 distinct CDR3 sequences, over 15% of them seen only once. Material for sequencing was PBMCs. The receptors were sampled from a human donor in good health (CMV status not recorded). Some clones in this sample may be carry-over from other donors' samples. CDR3s include the opening cysteine and the closing phenylalanine or tryptophan. D genes are given only for firm matches. The size entry is marked missing in some rows and otherwise reads once, few, many or a size class.

V gene,D gene,clone size,J gene,CDR3 DNA,CDR3 protein
TRBV7-2,NA,many,TRBJ2-1,TGTGCCAGCAGCTTAGTGGGGGTAGGGCAGTTCTTC,CASSLVGVGQFF
TRBV20-1,NA,few,TRBJ2-7,TGCAGTGCTCGGCAGGACAGAGCCTACGAGCAGTACTTC,CSARQDRAYEQYF
TRBV20-1,TRBD2,few,TRBJ2-3,TGCAGTGCGAGCGGGGGGGATTCGCAGTATTTT,CSASGGDSQYF
TRBV19,NA,few,TRBJ2-5,TGTGCCAGTAGACCTGGGCAAGAGACCCAGTACTTC,CASRPGQETQYF
TRBV20-1,TRBD2,NA,TRBJ2-3,TGCAGTGCTAGAGGGTGGACTAGCGGGGGCTTAATCACAGATACGCAGTATTTT,CSARGWTSGGLITDTQYF
TRBV7-6,TRBD1,NA,TRBJ2-3,TGTGCCAGCAGCAAGACGGGGGGACAGGGTCCAGATACGCAGTATTTT,CASSKTGGQGPDTQYF
TRBV12-3/TRBV12-4,NA,few,TRBJ1-1,TGTGCCAGCAGTTTTTTAGTACTGAACACTGAAGCTTTCTTT,CASSFLVLNTEAFF
TRBV27,NA,NA,TRBJ1-5,TGTGCCAGCAGTTTTAGGGATCCTACTTATAGCAATCAGCCCCAGCATTTT,CASSFRDPTYSNQPQHF
TRBV20-1,NA,few,TRBJ2-5,TGCAGTGCTAGAGATTATGGTAGGGAGACCCAGTACTTC,CSARDYGRETQYF
TRBV6-1,TRBD2,few,TRBJ2-7,TGTGCCAGCAGTCCCAGACCTAGCGGGGACTCCTACGAGCAGTACTTC,CASSPRPSGDSYEQYF
TRBV12-3/TRBV12-4,TRBD1,once,TRBJ1-4,TGTGCCAGCAGTTCCCGGACAGGGGGCCTTGAAAAACTGTTTTTT,CASSSRTGGLEKLFF
TRBV7-8,TRBD1,many,TRBJ2-7,TGTGCCAGCAGCTCAGACAGGGGAGGTGAGCAGTACTTC,CASSSDRGGEQYF
TRBV20-1,NA,NA,TRBJ2-3,TGCAGTGCTAGAGATCAGACAGGCACTAGCACAGATACGCAGTATTTT,CSARDQTGTSTDTQYF
TRBV7-2,TRBD2,few,TRBJ2-3,TGTGCCAGCAGCTTCGGGGGGGGGGGGGTAGATACGCAGTATTTT,CASSFGGGGVDTQYF
TRBV7-2,NA,many,TRBJ1-2,TGTGCCAGCAGCTTAAACCGGGTGGGCTATGGCTACACCTTC,CASSLNRVGYGYTF
TRBV7-9,NA,NA,TRBJ2-5,TGTGCCAGCCGAGCTGAGACCCAGTACTTC,CASRAETQYF
TRBV12-3/TRBV12-4,TRBD2,NA,TRBJ2-5,TGTGCCAGCAGGGAGCCGGGACTAGCGGGCCTCCAGTACTTC,CASREPGLAGLQYF
TRBV7-2,NA,many,TRBJ2-1,TGTGCCAGCAGCCCCGCTAGTGGGGGGTCCTACAATGAGCAGTTCTTC,CASSPASGGSYNEQFF
TRBV5-1,NA,NA,TRBJ1-1,TGCGCCAGCTCCCTCTGGGTTCCGAACACTGAAGCTTTCTTT,CASSLWVPNTEAFF
TRBV6-2/TRBV6-3,TRBD1,NA,TRBJ2-2,TGTGCCAGCAGTTACGCCCCTGGACAGGGGACCGGGGAGCTGCTTTTT,CASSYAPGQGTGELLF
TRBV12-3/TRBV12-4,TRBD2,NA,TRBJ2-5,TGTGCCAGCAGTCCTATGGGAGGGAAAGAGACCCAGTACTTC,CASSPMGGKETQYF
TRBV11-2,NA,few,TRBJ2-2,TGTGCCAGCAGCTTAGTTTGGGTGAACACCGGGGAGCTGTTTTTT,CASSLVWVNTGELFF
TRBV7-2,TRBD2,many,TRBJ2-3,TGTGCCAGCAGCCCCCCTAGCGGGAGAGTAGCGGATACGCAGTATTTT,CASSPPSGRVADTQYF
TRBV4-1,TRBD1,NA,TRBJ1-5,TGCGCCAGCAGCCAAGGACAGGGATATCAGCCCCAGCATTTT,CASSQGQGYQPQHF
TRBV9,TRBD2,NA,TRBJ2-3,TGTGCCAGCAGCGCTTTTAGCGGGGGTACAGATACGCAGTATTTT,CASSAFSGGTDTQYF
TRBV27,TRBD2,few,TRBJ2-1,TGTGCCAGCTCGCCAATGGCTAGCGGATACAATGAGCAGTTCTTC,CASSPMASGYNEQFF
TRBV12-3/TRBV12-4,NA,NA,TRBJ2-4,TGTGCCAGCAGCAGTAACCGGGACTTAAACATTCAGTACTTC,CASSSNRDLNIQYF
TRBV7-2,TRBD2,many,TRBJ2-3,TGTGCCAGCAGTTGGCGGGCTAGCGGGGATACGCAGTATTTT,CASSWRASGDTQYF
TRBV19,NA,few,TRBJ2-1,TGTGCCAGTAGTACCTCACTAGCAGCTTGGAATGAGCAGTTCTTC,CASSTSLAAWNEQFF
TRBV20-1,TRBD2,NA,TRBJ2-3,TGCAGTGCTAGTGGACTAGCGGGAGATATGGATACGCAGTATTTT,CSASGLAGDMDTQYF
TRBV7-2,TRBD2,many,TRBJ2-3,TGTGCCAGCAGCCGGGGACTAGCGGCCGGCACAGATACGCAGTATTTT,CASSRGLAAGTDTQYF
TRBV28,NA,few,TRBJ1-2,TGTGCCAGCAGTTTTGGGACCCCTAACTATGGCTACACCTTC,CASSFGTPNYGYTF
TRBV5-5,TRBD2,NA,TRBJ2-3,TGTGCCAGCAGCTTGGATGGACTAGCGGGAGCATTAGTGGAGGATACGCAGTATTTT,CASSLDGLAGALVEDTQYF